This T cell receptor (beta chain) comes out of a study of tumor and adjacent non-tumor tissue in lung cancer. The wider study: Patients comprised about a dozen adenocarcinoma, a couple of squamous cell carcinoma and 1 small cell lung cancer. Overall study findings and caveats: Compared with tumor, normal lung showed significantly lower TCR diversity.

The CDR3 consists of 12 residues. V trimming: 5 bases; J trimming: 4 bases; junction bases outside the gene matches: 3. The germline gives CDR1 DFQATT, CDR2 SNEGSKA (reference sequence). In regard to this clonotype: Its specificity is not known. A much larger clone differs from this one at a single base, so this may be a read error.

Three rounds of nested PCR, following a modified ARM-PCR protocol, produced the TCRbeta library. TCRdb ran MiXCR on the multiplex PCR reads and lists one entry per CDR3 protein. The data contain 200,000 to 250,000 distinct CDR3 sequences, approximately 74% of them seen just once; the ten biggest clones take up around 27%. No cell sorting was done before RNA was extracted from the tissue. Chemotherapy-naive patients with new lung cancer underwent thoracic surgery in China, August–November 2014. The receptor was isolated from a man aged 60-69 years with non-small cell lung cancer. The J gene is TRBJ1-1, the V gene TRBV20-1; TRBD1 matches 8 bases. Input material: lung tumor tissue. As DNA, the CDR3 is TGCAGTGCTGGACAGGGAGCCACTGAAGCTTTCTTT. It codes for CSAGQGATEAFF.